The source of this T cell receptor (beta chain) is a study of blood T cell repertoires in COVID-19. For the study at large: From the United States, Italy and Spain came samples of acute and convalescent COVID-19. T cells, B-cell-depleted T cells, or PBMCs supplied cDNA or gDNA.

In the original analysis: Amplification from reference gene primers served as the basis for estimated nucleated cell counts. The assay was immunoSEQ multiplex PCR, and TCRdb's table has in-frame clones only and misses some. V, J and clone size reflect that table, while D and trimming were determined from the DNA. The table shows about 230,000 clones, with approximately 82% occurring only once. The CDR3 loop spans 15 amino acids. Germline assignment: CDR1 KGHSH and CDR2 LQKENI. After removal of 3 bases from V and 5 bases from J, the junction contained 0 bases not matched to a gene. A note on this clone: This sample also contains other DNA sequences that code for the same CDR3.

Input material: peripheral blood. The V and J genes are TRBV18 and TRBJ2-1; the match to TRBD2 covers 14 bases. The receptor was isolated from a woman between 70 and 85 years old with active or convalescent COVID-19. The CDR3, as DNA: TGTGCCAGCTCACCGGGACTAGCGGGGGACAATGAGCAGTTCTTC. This encodes CASSPGLAGDNEQFF.